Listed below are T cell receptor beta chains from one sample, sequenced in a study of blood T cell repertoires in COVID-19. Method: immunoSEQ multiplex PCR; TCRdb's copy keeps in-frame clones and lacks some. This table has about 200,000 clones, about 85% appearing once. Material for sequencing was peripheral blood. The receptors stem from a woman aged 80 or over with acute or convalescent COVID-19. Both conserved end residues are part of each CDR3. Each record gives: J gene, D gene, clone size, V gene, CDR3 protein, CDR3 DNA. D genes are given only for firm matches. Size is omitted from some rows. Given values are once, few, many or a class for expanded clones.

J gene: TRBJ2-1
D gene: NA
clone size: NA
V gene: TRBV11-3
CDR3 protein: CASSLEGLSYNEQFF
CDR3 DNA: TGTGCCAGCAGCTTAGAGGGACTGAGCTACAATGAGCAGTTCTTC

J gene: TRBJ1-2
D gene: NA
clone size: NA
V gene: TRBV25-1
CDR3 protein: CASSGQGRRYTF
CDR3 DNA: TGTGCCAGCAGTGGCCAGGGTAGGCGCTACACCTTC

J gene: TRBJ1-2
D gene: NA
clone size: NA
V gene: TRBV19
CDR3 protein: CASSIDLSLYGYTF
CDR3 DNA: TGTGCCAGTAGTATAGATCTGTCCCTCTATGGCTACACCTTC

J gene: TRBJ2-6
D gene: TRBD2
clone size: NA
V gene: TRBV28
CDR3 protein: CASRTGLAGGSGANVLTF
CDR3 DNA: TGTGCCAGCAGGACCGGACTAGCGGGAGGGTCTGGGGCCAACGTCCTGACTTTC

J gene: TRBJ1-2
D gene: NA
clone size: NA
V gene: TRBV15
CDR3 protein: CATSVNRHGYTF
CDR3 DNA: TGTGCCACCAGCGTAAACAGGCATGGCTACACCTTC

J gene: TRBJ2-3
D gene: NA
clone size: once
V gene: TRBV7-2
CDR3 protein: CASSSGLGTDTQYF
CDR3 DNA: TGTGCCAGCAGCTCGGGACTCGGGACAGATACGCAGTATTTT

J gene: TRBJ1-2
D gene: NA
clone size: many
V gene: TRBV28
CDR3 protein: CASSTTGIHGYTF
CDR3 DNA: TGTGCCAGCAGCACTACAGGGATTCATGGCTACACCTTC

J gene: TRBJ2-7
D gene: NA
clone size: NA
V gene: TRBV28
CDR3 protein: CASRSTGQGRLNLRLDYEQYF
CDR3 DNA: TGTGCCAGCAGATCGACCGGCCAGGGGCGGCTGAACCTTAGGCTAGATTACGAGCAGTACTTC

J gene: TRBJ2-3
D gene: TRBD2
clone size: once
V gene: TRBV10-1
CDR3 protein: CASSVDYSGTDTQYF
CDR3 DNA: TGCGCCAGCAGTGTGGACTATAGCGGGACAGATACGCAGTATTTT

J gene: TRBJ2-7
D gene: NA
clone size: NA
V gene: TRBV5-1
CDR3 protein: CASRVATEQYF
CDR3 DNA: TGCGCCAGCAGGGTAGCGACCGAGCAGTACTTC

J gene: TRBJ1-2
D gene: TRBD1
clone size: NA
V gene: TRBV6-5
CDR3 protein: CASNSKGAHGYTF
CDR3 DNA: TGTGCCAGCAACTCCAAGGGGGCGCATGGCTACACCTTC

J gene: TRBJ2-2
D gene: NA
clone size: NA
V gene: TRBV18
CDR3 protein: CASSPIRVTGELFF
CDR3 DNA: TGTGCCAGCTCACCTATCAGGGTCACCGGGGAGCTGTTTTTT

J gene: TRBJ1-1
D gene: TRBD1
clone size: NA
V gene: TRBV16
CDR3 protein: CASSQLTGVEAFF
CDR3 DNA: TGTGCCAGCAGCCAATTGACAGGGGTAGAAGCTTTCTTT

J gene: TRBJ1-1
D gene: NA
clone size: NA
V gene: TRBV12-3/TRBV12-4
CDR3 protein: CASRFQGLEAFF
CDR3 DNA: TGTGCCAGCAGATTCCAGGGATTAGAAGCTTTCTTT

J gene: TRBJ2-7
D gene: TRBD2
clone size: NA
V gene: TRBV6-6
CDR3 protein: CASSRTSGKYEQYF
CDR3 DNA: TGTGCCAGCAGTCGGACTAGCGGGAAATACGAGCAGTACTTC

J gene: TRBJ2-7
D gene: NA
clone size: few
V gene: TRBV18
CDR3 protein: CASSPQGLLIHEQYF
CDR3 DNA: TGTGCCAGCTCACCACAGGGACTCTTAATTCACGAGCAGTACTTC

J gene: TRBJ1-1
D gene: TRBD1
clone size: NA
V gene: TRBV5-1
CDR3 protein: CASSFPDRANTEAFF
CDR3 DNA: TGCGCCAGCAGCTTCCCGGACAGGGCGAACACTGAAGCTTTCTTT

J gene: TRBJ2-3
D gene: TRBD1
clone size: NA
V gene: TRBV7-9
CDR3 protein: CASSPRQGGPDTQYF
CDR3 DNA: TGTGCCAGCAGCCCCCGACAGGGTGGGCCAGATACGCAGTATTTT

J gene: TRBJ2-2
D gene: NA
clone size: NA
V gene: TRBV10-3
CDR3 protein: CAISESTQNTGELFF
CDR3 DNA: TGTGCCATCAGTGAGTCGACTCAGAACACCGGGGAGCTGTTTTTT

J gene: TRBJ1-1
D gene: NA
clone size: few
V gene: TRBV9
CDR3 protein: CASSVAGNTEAFF
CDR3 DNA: TGTGCCAGCAGCGTAGCCGGGAACACTGAAGCTTTCTTT

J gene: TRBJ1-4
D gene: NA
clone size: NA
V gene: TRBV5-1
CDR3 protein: CASSVTPGATNEKLFF
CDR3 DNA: TGCGCCAGCAGCGTAACACCGGGGGCAACTAATGAAAAACTGTTTTTT

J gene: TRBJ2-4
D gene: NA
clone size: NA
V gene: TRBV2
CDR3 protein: CASISEEAKNIQYF
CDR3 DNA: TGTGCCAGCATATCCGAGGAGGCCAAAAACATTCAGTACTTC

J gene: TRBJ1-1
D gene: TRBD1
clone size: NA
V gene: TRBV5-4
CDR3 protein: CASSLEQGARAFF
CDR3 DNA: TGTGCCAGCAGCTTAGAACAGGGGGCGCGGGCTTTCTTT

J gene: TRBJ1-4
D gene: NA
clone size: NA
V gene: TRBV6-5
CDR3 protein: CASSRRDFEVF
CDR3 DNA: TGTGCCAGCAGTCGTCGGGACTTCGAAGTTTTT

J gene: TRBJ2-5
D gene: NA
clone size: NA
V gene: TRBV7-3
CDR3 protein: CASSPRGLRGETQYF
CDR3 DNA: TGTGCCAGCAGCCCTCGCGGGTTGAGAGGAGAGACCCAGTACTTC

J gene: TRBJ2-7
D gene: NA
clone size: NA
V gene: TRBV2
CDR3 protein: CASSPGSYEQYF
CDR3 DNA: TGTGCCAGCAGTCCCGGGTCCTACGAGCAGTACTTC

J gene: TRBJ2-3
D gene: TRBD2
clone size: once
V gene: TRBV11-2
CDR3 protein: CASSTQRPGLAPDTQYF
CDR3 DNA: TGTGCCAGCAGCACTCAAAGACCGGGACTAGCACCAGATACGCAGTATTTT

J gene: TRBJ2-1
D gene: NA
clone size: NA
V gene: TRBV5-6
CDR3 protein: CASSPRYYRPNEQFF
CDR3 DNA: TGTGCCAGCAGCCCGCGGTACTATAGGCCTAATGAGCAGTTCTTC

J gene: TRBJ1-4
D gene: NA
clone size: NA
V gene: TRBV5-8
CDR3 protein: CASSLWLGSSNEKLFF
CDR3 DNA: TGTGCCAGCAGCTTGTGGCTAGGTTCATCTAATGAAAAACTGTTTTTT

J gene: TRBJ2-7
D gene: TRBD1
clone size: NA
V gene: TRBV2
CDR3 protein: CASSGTGYEQYF
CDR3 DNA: TGTGCCAGCAGTGGGACAGGGTACGAGCAGTACTTC

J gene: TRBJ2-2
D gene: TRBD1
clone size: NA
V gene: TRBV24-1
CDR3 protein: CATSRMGQGPGTGELFF
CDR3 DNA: TGTGCCACCTCCCGAATGGGACAGGGGCCCGGGACCGGGGAGCTGTTTTTT

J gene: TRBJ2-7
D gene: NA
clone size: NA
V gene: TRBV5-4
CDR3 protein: CASSPHPLTDSSYEQYF
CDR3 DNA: TGTGCCAGCAGCCCTCACCCACTAACTGACAGCTCCTACGAGCAGTACTTC

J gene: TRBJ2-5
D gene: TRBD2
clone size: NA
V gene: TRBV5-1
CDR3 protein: CASSLEPGTMETQYF
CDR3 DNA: TGCGCCAGCAGCTTGGAGCCCGGGACTATGGAGACCCAGTACTTC

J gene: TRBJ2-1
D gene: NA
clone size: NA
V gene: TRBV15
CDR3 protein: CATSRDTQRLSSYNEQFF
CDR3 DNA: TGTGCCACCAGCAGAGATACGCAGCGGCTCTCCTCCTACAATGAGCAGTTCTTC

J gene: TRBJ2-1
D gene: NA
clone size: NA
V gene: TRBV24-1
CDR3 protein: CVTHSGGMGEREFF
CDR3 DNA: TGTGTCACGCACTCCGGCGGGATGGGTGAACGGGAGTTCTTC

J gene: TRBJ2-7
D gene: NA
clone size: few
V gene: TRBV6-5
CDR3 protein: CASRQGRGEQYF
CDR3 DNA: TGTGCCAGCAGGCAGGGGAGAGGCGAGCAGTACTTC

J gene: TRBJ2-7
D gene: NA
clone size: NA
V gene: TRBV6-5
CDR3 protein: CASSSYYEQYF
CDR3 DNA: TGTGCCAGCAGTTCCTATTACGAGCAGTACTTC

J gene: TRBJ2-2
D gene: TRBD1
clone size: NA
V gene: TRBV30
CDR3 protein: CAWSQGAVGELFF
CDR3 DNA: TGTGCCTGGTCCCAGGGGGCGGTCGGGGAGCTGTTTTTT

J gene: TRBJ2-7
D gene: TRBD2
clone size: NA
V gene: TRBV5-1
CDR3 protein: CASRKGLADRSYEQYF
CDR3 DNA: TGCGCCAGCAGAAAAGGACTAGCGGATCGCTCCTACGAGCAGTACTTC

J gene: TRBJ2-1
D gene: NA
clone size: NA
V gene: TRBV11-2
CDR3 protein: CASSFESYNEQFF
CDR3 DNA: TGTGCCAGCAGCTTCGAGTCCTACAATGAGCAGTTCTTC

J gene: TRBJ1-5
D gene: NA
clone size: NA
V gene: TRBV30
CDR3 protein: CAWTENSNQPQHF
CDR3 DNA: TGTGCCTGGACGGAGAATAGCAATCAGCCCCAGCATTTT

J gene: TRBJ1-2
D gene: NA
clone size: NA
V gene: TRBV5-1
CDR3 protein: CASSRGTADYGYTF
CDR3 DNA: TGCGCCAGCAGCAGGGGGACGGCTGACTATGGCTACACCTTC

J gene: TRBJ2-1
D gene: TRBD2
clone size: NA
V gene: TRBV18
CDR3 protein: CASFPSLAGGPGNEQFF
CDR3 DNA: TGTGCCAGCTTCCCATCACTAGCGGGAGGGCCGGGCAATGAGCAGTTCTTC

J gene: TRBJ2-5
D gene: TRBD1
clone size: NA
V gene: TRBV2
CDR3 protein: CASTATGMQETQYF
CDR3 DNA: TGTGCCAGCACCGCGACAGGGATGCAAGAGACCCAGTACTTC

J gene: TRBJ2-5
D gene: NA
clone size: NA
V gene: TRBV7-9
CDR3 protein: CASSLYVGETQYF
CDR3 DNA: TGTGCCAGCAGCTTATATGTCGGGGAGACCCAGTACTTC

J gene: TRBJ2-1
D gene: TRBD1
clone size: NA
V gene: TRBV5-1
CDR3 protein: CASSLRTGIDEQFF
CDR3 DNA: TGCGCCAGCAGCCTAAGGACAGGGATCGATGAGCAGTTCTTC

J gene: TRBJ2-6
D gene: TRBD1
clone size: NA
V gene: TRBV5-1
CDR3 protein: CASSLGQGQLVANVLTF
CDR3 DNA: TGCGCCAGCAGCTTGGGACAGGGACAGCTAGTGGCCAACGTCCTGACTTTC

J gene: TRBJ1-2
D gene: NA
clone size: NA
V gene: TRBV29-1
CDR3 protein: CSVASRAGYTF
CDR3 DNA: TGCAGCGTTGCATCCAGGGCAGGCTACACCTTC

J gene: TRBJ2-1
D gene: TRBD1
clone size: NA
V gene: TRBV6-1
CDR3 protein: CASSRDRVGNEQFF
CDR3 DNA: TGTGCCAGCAGTCGGGACAGGGTGGGAAATGAGCAGTTCTTC

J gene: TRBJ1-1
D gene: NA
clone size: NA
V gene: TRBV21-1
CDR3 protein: CASSSAREGENTEAFF
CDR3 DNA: TGTGCCAGCAGCAGTGCGAGGGAAGGAGAGAACACTGAAGCTTTCTTT

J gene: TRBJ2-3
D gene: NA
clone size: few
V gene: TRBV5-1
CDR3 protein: CASTRDITTDTQYF
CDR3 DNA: TGCGCCAGCACTCGGGACATTACCACAGATACGCAGTATTTT

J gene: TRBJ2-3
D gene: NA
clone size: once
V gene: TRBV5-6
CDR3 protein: CASSFLRGTLTVGVTQYF
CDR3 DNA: TGTGCCAGCAGCTTTCTCAGGGGAACTTTAACTGTTGGTGTTACGCAGTATTTT

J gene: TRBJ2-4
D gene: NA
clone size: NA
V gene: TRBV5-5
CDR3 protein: CASSADTDIQYF
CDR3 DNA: TGTGCCAGCAGCGCGGACACGGACATTCAGTACTTC

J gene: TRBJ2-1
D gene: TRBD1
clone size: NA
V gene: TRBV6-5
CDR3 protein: CASRLGQHNNEQFF
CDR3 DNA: TGTGCCAGCAGACTGGGACAGCACAACAATGAGCAGTTCTTC